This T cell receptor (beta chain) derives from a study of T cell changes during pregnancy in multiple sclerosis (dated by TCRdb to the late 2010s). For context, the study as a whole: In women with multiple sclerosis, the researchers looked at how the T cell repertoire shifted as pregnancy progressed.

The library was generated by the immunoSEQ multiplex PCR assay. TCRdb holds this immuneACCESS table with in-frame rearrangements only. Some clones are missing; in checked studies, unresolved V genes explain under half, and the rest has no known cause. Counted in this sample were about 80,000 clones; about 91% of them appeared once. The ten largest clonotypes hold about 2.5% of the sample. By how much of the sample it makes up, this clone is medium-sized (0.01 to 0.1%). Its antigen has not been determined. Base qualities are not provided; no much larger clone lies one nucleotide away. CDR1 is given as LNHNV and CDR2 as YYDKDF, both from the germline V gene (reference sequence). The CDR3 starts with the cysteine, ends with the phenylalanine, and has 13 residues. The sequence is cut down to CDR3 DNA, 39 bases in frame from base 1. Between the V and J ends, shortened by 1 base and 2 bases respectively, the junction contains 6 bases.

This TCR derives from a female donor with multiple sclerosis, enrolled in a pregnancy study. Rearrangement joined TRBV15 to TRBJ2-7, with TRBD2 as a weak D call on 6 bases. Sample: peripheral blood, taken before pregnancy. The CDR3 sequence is CATSRGTTYEQYF. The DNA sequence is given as TGTGCCACCAGCAGAGGGACTACCTACGAGCAGTACTTC.